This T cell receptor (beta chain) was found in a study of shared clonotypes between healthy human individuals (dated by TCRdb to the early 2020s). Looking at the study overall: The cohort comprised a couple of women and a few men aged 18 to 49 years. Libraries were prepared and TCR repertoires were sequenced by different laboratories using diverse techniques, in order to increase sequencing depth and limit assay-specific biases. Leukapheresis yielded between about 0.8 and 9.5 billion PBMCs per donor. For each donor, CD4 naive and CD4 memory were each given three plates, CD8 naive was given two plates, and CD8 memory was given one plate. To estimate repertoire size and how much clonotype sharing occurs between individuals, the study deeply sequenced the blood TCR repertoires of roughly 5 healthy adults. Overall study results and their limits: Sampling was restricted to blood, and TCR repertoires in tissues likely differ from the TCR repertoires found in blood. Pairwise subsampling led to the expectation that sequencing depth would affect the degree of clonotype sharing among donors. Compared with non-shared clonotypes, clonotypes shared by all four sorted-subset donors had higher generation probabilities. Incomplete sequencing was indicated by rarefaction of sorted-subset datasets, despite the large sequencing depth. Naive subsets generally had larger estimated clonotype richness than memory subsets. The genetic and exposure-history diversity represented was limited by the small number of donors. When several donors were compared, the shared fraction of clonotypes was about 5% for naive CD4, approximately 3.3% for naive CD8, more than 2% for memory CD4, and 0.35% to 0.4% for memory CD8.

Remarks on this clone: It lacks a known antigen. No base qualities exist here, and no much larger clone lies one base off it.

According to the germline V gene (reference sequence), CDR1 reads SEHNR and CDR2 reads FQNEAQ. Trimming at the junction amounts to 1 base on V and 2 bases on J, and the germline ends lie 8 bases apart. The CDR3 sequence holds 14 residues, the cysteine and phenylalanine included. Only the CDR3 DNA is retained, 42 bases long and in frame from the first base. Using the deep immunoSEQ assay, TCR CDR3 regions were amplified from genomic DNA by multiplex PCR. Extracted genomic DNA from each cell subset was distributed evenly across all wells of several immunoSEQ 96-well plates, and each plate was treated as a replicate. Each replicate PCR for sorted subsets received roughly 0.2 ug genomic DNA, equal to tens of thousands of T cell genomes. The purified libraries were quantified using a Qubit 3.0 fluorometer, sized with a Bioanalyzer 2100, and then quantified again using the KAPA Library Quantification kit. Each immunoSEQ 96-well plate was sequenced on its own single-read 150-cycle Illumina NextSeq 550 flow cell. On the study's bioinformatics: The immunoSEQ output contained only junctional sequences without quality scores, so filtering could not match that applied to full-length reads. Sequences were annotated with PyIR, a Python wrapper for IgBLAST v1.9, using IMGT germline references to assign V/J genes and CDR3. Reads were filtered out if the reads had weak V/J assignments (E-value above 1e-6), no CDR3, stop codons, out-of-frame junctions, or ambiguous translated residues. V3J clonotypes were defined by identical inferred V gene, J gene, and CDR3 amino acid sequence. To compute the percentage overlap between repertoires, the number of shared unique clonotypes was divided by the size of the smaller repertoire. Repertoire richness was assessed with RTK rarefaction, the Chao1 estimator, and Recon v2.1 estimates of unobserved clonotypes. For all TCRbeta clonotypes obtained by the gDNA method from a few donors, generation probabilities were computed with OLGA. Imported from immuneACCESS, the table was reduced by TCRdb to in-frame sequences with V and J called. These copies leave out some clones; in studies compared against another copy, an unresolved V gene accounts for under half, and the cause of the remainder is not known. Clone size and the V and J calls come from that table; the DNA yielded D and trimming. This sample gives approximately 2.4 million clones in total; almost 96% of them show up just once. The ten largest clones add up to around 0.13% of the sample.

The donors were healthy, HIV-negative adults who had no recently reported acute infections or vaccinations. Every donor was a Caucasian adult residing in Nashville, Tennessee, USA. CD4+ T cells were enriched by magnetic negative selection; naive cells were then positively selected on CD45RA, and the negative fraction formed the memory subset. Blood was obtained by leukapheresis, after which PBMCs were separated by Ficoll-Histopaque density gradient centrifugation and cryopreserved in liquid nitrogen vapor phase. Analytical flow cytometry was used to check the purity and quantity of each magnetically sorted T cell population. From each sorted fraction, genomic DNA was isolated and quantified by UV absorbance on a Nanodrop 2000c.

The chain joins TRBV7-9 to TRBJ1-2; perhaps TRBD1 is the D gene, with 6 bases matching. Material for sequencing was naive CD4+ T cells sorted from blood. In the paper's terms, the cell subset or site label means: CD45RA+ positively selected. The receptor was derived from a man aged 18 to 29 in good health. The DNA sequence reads TGTGCCAGCAGCTTAGATGGACAGAACTATGGCTACACCTTC. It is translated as CASSLDGQNYGYTF.